These T cell receptor beta chains were read from a single sample in a study of early T cells in non-severe SARS-CoV-2 infection. TCRdb passed the 5' RACE reads through MiXCR, listing each CDR3 protein once. The sample includes 70,000 or so distinct CDR3 sequences, approximately 13% of them seen just once. The sequenced sample was whole blood. All receptors come from an adult who was a healthcare worker with PCR-confirmed SARS-CoV-2 infection or an uninfected control (not recorded which). CDR3s include the opening cysteine and the closing phenylalanine or tryptophan. Each record gives: CDR3 DNA, CDR3 protein, J gene, V gene, clone size, D gene. D genes are given only for firm matches. Size values are once, few and many counts, or a class for expanded clones, and some rows have none.

cdr3_nt: TGCAGTGCTAGATCCCCCCGACTAGCGGGGTCTAGTAGAGATGAGCAGTTCTTC
cdr3_aa: CSARSPRLAGSSRDEQFF
j_call: TRBJ2-1
v_call: TRBV20-1
clone_size: -
d_call: TRBD2

cdr3_nt: TGCGCCAGCAGCCAAAGTGTTACCGGGACAGGGTTCTACAATGAGCAGTTCTTC
cdr3_aa: CASSQSVTGTGFYNEQFF
j_call: TRBJ2-1
v_call: TRBV4-3
clone_size: -
d_call: TRBD1

cdr3_nt: TGTGCCAGCAGTGACCCGTCCCGGGACAGGGATGAGCAGTACTTC
cdr3_aa: CASSDPSRDRDEQYF
j_call: TRBJ2-7
v_call: TRBV25-1
clone_size: few
d_call: TRBD1

cdr3_nt: TGTGCCAGCTCACCAGAAAAGGAAAAACTGTTTTTT
cdr3_aa: CASSPEKEKLFF
j_call: TRBJ1-4
v_call: TRBV18
clone_size: -
d_call: -

cdr3_nt: TGTGCCAGCAGCTGGACTAGCGAAGGGACAGATACGCAGTATTTT
cdr3_aa: CASSWTSEGTDTQYF
j_call: TRBJ2-3
v_call: TRBV5-4
clone_size: few
d_call: TRBD2

cdr3_nt: TGCAGCGTTGTAGAAGGTTCACCGATGAACACTGAAGCTTTCTTT
cdr3_aa: CSVVEGSPMNTEAFF
j_call: TRBJ1-1
v_call: TRBV29-1
clone_size: few
d_call: -

cdr3_nt: TGTGCCAGCGCGAGGACCGGAGGCATCACAGATACGCAGTATTTT
cdr3_aa: CASARTGGITDTQYF
j_call: TRBJ2-3
v_call: TRBV7-9
clone_size: few
d_call: -

cdr3_nt: TGCAGTGCTAGAGATCTGGCAAGGGCTTCTAATTCACCCCTCCACTTT
cdr3_aa: CSARDLARASNSPLHF
j_call: TRBJ1-6
v_call: TRBV20-1
clone_size: many
d_call: -

cdr3_nt: TGTGCCAGCAGCCGCAATTCTAGGGACGGGGAGCTGTTTTTT
cdr3_aa: CASSRNSRDGELFF
j_call: TRBJ2-2
v_call: TRBV11-1
clone_size: -
d_call: -

cdr3_nt: TGTGCCAGCAGTTACTCGATGGCGGGGGGCTACCAAGAGACCCAGTACTTC
cdr3_aa: CASSYSMAGGYQETQYF
j_call: TRBJ2-5
v_call: TRBV6-6
clone_size: -
d_call: TRBD2

cdr3_nt: TGTGCCATCAGTCCGGGACAGGGGGAATTAGATACGCAGTATTTT
cdr3_aa: CAISPGQGELDTQYF
j_call: TRBJ2-3
v_call: TRBV10-3
clone_size: many
d_call: TRBD1

cdr3_nt: TGTGCCAGCAGCAACACGATGGAAAAACTGTTTTTT
cdr3_aa: CASSNTMEKLFF
j_call: TRBJ1-4
v_call: TRBV28
clone_size: -
d_call: -

cdr3_nt: TGCAGTGCCCCCCCCGCGGGGGACCCCTACGAGCAGTACTTC
cdr3_aa: CSAPPAGDPYEQYF
j_call: TRBJ2-7
v_call: TRBV20-1
clone_size: many
d_call: TRBD2

cdr3_nt: TGCAGTTCACATCTACTAGCGGGGGGTTACAATGAGCAGTTCTTC
cdr3_aa: CSSHLLAGGYNEQFF
j_call: TRBJ2-1
v_call: TRBV20-1
clone_size: -
d_call: TRBD2

cdr3_nt: TGCAGCGTTGACGGCAATGGCTACACCTTC
cdr3_aa: CSVDGNGYTF
j_call: TRBJ1-2
v_call: TRBV29-1
clone_size: -
d_call: -

cdr3_nt: TGTGCCAGCAGTCTCAATACCAGGGGACGAGGTAGGGTCACTGAAGCTTTCTTT
cdr3_aa: CASSLNTRGRGRVTEAFF
j_call: TRBJ1-1
v_call: TRBV12-3/TRBV12-4
clone_size: -
d_call: -

cdr3_nt: TGTGCCAGCAGCTTTCTGCGGGGGGCCAGCACAGATACGCAGTATTTT
cdr3_aa: CASSFLRGASTDTQYF
j_call: TRBJ2-3
v_call: TRBV5-6
clone_size: few
d_call: TRBD2

cdr3_nt: TGTGCCAGCAGGACGGGACGGAATAATTCACCCCTCCACTTT
cdr3_aa: CASRTGRNNSPLHF
j_call: TRBJ1-6
v_call: TRBV5-6
clone_size: few
d_call: -

cdr3_nt: TGCAGTGCTCCGGCAGGGGGCTGGTCTGGGAATGAGCAGTTCTTC
cdr3_aa: CSAPAGGWSGNEQFF
j_call: TRBJ2-1
v_call: TRBV20-1
clone_size: many
d_call: TRBD1

cdr3_nt: TGTGCCAGCTCCCCCAGGGGGGGCGCGGAGACCCAGTACTTC
cdr3_aa: CASSPRGGAETQYF
j_call: TRBJ2-5
v_call: TRBV28
clone_size: -
d_call: -

cdr3_nt: TGTGCCAGCAGTTACAGCTCTGAAAACACCATATATTTT
cdr3_aa: CASSYSSENTIYF
j_call: TRBJ1-3
v_call: TRBV12-3/TRBV12-4
clone_size: -
d_call: -